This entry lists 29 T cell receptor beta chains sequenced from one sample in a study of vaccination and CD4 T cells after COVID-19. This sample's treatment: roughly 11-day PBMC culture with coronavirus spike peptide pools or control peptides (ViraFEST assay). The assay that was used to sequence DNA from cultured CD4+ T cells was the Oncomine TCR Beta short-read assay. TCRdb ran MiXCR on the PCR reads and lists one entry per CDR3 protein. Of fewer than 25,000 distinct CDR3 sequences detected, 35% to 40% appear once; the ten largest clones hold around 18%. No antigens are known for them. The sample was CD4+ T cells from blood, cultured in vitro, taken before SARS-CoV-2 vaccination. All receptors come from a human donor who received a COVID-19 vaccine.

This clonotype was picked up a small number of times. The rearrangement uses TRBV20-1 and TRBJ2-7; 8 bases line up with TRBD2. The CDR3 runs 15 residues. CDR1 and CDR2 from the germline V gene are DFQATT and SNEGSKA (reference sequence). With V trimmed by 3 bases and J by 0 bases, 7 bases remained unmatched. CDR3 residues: CSASTPAGGSYEQYF. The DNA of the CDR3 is TGCAGTGCTAGTACGCCCGCGGGGGGCTCCTACGAGCAGTACTTC.

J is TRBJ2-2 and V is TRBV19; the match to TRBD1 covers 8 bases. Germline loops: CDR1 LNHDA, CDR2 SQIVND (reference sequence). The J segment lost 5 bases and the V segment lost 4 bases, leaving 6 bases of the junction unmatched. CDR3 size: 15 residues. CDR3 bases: TGTGCCAGTAGTACAACCGGGACAGGAACCGGGGAGCTGTTTTTT. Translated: CASSTTGTGTGELFF.

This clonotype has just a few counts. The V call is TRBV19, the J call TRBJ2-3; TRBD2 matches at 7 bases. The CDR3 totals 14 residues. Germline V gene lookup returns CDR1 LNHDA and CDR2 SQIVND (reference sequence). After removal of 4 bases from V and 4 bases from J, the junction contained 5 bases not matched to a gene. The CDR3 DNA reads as TGTGCCAGTAGTAGCGAGCGGGGCTCAGATACGCAGTATTTT. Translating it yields CASSSERGSDTQYF. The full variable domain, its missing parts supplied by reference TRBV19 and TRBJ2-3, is DGGITQSPKYLFRKEGQNVTLSCEQNLNHDAMYWYRQDPGQGLRLIYYSQIVNDFQKGDIAEGYSVSREKKESFPLTVTSAQKNPTAFYLCASSSERGSDTQYFGPGTRLTVL.

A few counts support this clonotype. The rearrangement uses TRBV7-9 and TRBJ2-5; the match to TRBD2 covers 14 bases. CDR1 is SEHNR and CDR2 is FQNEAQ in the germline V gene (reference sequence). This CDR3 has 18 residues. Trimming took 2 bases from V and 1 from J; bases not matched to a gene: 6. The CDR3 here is CASSLRLAGGPRQETQYF. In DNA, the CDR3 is TGTGCCAGCAGCTTACGACTAGCGGGGGGGCCACGCCAAGAGACCCAGTACTTC.

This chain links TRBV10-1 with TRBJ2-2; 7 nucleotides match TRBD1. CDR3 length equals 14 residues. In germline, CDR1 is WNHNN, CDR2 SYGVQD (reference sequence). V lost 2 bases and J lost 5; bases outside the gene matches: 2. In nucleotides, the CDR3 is TGCGCCAGCAGTGAGCAGGGGGAGACCGGGGAGCTGTTTTTT. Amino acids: CASSEQGETGELFF.

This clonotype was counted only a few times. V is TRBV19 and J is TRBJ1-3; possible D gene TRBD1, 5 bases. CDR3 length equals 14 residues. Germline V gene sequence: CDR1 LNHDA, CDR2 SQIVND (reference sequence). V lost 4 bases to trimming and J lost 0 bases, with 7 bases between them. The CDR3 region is CASSRQSSGNTIYF. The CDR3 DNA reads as TGTGCCAGTAGTAGACAGAGCTCTGGAAACACCATATATTTT.

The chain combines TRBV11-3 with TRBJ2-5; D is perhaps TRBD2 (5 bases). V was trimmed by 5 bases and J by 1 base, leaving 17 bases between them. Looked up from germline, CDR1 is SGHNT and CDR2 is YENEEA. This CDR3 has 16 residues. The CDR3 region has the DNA TGTGCCAGCAGCCTACGGGCAGCGGTGATCCAAGAGACCCAGTACTTC. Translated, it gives CASSLRAAVIQETQYF.

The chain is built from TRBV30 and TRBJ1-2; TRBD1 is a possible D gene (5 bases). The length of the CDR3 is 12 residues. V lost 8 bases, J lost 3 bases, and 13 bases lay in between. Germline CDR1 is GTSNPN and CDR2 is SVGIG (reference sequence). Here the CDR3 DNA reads TGTGCCCGGAAGGGACCGGACTATGGCTACACCTTC. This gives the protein CARKGPDYGYTF.

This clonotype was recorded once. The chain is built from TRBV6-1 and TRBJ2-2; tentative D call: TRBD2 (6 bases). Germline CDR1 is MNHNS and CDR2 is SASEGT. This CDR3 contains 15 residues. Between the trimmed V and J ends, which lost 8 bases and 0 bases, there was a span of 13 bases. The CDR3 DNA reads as TGTGCCAGCTCGACGACGGGGGCGAACACCGGGGAGCTGTTTTTT. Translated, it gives CASSTTGANTGELFF.

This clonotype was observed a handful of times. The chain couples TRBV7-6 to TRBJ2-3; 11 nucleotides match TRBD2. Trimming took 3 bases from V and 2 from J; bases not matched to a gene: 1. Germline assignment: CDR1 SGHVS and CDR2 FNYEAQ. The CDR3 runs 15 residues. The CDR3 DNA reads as TGTGCCAGCAGCTTTAGCGGGGGGGCCACAGATACGCAGTATTTT. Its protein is CASSFSGGATDTQYF.

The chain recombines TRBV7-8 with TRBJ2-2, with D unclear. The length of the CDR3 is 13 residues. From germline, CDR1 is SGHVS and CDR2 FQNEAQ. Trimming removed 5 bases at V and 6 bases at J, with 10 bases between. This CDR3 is CASSPSGPGELFF. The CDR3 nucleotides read TGTGCCAGCAGCCCTTCAGGCCCCGGGGAGCTGTTTTTT.

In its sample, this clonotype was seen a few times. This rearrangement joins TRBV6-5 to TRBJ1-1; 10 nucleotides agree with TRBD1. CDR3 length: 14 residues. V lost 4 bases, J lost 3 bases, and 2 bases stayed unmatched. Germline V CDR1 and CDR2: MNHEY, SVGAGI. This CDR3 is CASSSGQGDTEAFF. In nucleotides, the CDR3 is TGTGCCAGCAGTTCCGGACAGGGGGACACTGAAGCTTTCTTT.

In DNA, the CDR3 is TGTGCCAGCAGTGTTAACAGGGGGAGCACTGAAGCTTTCTTT. Its translation: CASSVNRGSTEAFF. The V call is TRBV6-4, the J call TRBJ1-1, with 8 positions matching TRBD1. The V gene end was trimmed by 4 bases and the J gene end by 4 bases; junction bases not matched to a gene: 5. Germline CDR1 is MRHNA and CDR2 is SNTAGT. CDR3 length: 14 amino acids.

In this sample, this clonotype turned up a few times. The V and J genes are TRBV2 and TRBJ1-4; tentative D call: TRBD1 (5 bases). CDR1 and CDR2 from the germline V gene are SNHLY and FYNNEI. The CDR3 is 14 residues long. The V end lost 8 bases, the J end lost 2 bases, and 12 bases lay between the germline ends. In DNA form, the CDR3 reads TGTGCCAGCTTAAGACAGCCCACTAATGAAAAACTGTTTTTT. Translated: CASLRQPTNEKLFF.

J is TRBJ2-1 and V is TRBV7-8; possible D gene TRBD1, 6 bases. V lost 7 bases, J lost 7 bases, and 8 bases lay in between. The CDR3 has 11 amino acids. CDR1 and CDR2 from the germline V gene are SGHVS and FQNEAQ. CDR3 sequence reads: CASTGQNEQFF. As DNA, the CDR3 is TGTGCCAGCACAGGACAGAATGAGCAGTTCTTC.

Here the CDR3 reads CAWRPRGTADYEQYF. The CDR3 DNA is TGTGCCTGGAGACCACGGGGGACTGCGGACTACGAGCAGTACTTC. V and J are TRBV30 and TRBJ2-7, with TRBD2 as a possible D gene (6 bases). Germline V CDR1 and CDR2: GTSNPN, SVGIG (reference sequence). The CDR3 loop spans 15 amino acids. V was cut by 3 bases and J by 3 bases, with 18 bases left in between.

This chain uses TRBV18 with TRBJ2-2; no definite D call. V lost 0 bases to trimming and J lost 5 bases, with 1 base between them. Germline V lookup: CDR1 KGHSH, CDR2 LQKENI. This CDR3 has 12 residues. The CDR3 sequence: CASSPPTGELFF. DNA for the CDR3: TGTGCCAGCTCACCACCTACCGGGGAGCTGTTTTTT.

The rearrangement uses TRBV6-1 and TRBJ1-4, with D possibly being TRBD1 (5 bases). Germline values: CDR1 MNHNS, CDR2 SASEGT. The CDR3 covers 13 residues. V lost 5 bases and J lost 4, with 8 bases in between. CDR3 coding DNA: TGTGCCAGCAGTCTGGACAATAATGAAAAACTGTTTTTT. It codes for CASSLDNNEKLFF.

The CDR3 coding sequence is TGTGCCAGCAGTGAAGCTGGACTAGCGGGGGGCAATGAGCAGTTCTTC. It specifies CASSEAGLAGGNEQFF. This chain links TRBV2 with TRBJ2-1, with 14 nucleotides matching TRBD2. V gave up 0 bases and J gave up 6 bases; unmatched junction bases: 1. This CDR3 is built from 16 residues. In germline, CDR1 is SNHLY, CDR2 FYNNEI.

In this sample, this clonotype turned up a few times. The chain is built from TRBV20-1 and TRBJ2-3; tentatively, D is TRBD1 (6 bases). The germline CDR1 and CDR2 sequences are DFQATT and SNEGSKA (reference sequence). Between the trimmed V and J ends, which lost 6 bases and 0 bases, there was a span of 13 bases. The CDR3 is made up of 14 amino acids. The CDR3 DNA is TGCAGTGCCGCCGGACAGTTTAGCACAGATACGCAGTATTTT. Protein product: CSAAGQFSTDTQYF.

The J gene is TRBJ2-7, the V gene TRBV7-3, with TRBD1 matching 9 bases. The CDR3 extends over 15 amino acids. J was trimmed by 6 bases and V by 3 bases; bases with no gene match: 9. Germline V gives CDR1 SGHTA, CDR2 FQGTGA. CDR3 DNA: TGTGCCAGCAGCTTGACCCCGACAGGGGGGGGCGAGCAGTACTTC. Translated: CASSLTPTGGGEQYF. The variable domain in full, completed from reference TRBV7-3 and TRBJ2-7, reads GAGVSQTPSNKVTEKGKYVELRCDPISGHTALYWYRQSLGQGPEFLIYFQGTGAADDSGLPNDRFFAVRPEGSVSTLKIQRTERGDSAVYLCASSLTPTGGGEQYFGPGTRLTVT.

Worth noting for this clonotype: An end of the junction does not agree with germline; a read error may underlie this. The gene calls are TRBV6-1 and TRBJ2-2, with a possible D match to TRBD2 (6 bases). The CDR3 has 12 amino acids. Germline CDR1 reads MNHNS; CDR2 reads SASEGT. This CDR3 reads CACKRVTGELFF. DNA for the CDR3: TGTGCCTGCAAGCGGGTCACCGGGGAGTTGTTTTTT.

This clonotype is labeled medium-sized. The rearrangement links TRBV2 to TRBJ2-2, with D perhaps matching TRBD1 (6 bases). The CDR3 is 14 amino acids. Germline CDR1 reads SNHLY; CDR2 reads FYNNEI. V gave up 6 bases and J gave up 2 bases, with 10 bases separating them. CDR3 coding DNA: TGTGCCAGCAGAGGACAGTTTAACACCGGGGAGCTGTTTTTT. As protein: CASRGQFNTGELFF. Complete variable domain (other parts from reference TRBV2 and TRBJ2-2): EPEVTQTPSHQVTQMGQEVILRCVPISNHLYFYWYRQILGQKVEFLVSFYNNEISEKSEIFDDQFSVERPDGSNFTLKIRSTKLEDSAMYFCASRGQFNTGELFFGEGSRLTVL.

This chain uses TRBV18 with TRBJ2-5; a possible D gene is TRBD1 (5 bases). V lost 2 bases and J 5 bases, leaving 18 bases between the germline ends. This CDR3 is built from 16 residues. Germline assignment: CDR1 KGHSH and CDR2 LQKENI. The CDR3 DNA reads TGTGCCAGCTCACCAGGTCCAGGGTTAGAGTTGGAGACCCAGTACTTC. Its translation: CASSPGPGLELETQYF.

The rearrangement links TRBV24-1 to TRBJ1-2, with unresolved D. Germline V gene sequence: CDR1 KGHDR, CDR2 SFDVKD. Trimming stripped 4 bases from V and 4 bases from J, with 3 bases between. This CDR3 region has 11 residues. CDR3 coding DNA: TGTGCCACCAGTGACCCCTATGGCTACACCTTC. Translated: CATSDPYGYTF.

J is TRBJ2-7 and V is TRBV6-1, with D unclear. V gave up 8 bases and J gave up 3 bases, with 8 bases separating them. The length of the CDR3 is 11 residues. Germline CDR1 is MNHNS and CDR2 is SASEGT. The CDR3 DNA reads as TGTGCCAGCGGGTATTACTACGAGCAGTACTTC. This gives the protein CASGYYYEQYF.

The CDR3 sequence: CSARHLQGPYEQYF. The CDR3 coding sequence is TGCAGTGCTAGGCATCTTCAGGGTCCCTACGAGCAGTACTTC. This chain joins TRBV20-1 and TRBJ2-7, with a tentative D call TRBD1 (5 bases). Trimming cost V 3 bases and J 2 bases, with 14 bases left between them. The length of the CDR3 is 14 residues. Germline V lookup: CDR1 DFQATT, CDR2 SNEGSKA (reference sequence).

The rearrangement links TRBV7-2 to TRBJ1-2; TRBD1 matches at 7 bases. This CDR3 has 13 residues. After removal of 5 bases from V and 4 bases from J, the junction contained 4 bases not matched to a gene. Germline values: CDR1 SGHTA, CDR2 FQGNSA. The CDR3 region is CASSPDRAYGYTF. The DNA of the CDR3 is TGTGCCAGCAGCCCAGACAGGGCCTATGGCTACACCTTC.

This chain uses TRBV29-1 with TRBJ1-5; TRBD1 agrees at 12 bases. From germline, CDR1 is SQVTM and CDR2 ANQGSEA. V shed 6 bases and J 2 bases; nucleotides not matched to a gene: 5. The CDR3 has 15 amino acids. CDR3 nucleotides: TGCAGCGTGGGGACAGGGGGCGTTGGCAATCAGCCCCAGCATTTT. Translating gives CSVGTGGVGNQPQHF.